Following are 16 T cell receptor beta chains from one sample sequenced in a study of shared clonotypes between healthy human individuals. Clones were read by immunoSEQ multiplex PCR, and TCRdb kept only the in-frame ones, dropping some. Of approximately 500,000 clones listed, almost 97% are singletons. Sequences were obtained from naive CD4+ T cells sorted from blood. Subset here: CD45RA+ positively selected. All receptors derive from a woman aged 25 to 45 in good health.

The chain uses TRBV2 and TRBJ2-4, with D perhaps matching TRBD1 (6 bases). V was trimmed by 6 bases and J by 4 bases, leaving 13 bases between them. Germline loops: CDR1 SNHLY, CDR2 FYNNEI. CDR3 length: 14 amino acids. The DNA for the CDR3 is TGTGCCAGCAGGGAGAATACAGGGAAAAACATTCAGTACTTC. Protein: CASRENTGKNIQYF.

In this sample, this clone turned up once. V gene TRBV7-2 combines with J gene TRBJ2-1, with TRBD2 matching 9 bases. V was clipped by 4 bases and J by 4 bases; unmatched bases: 8. The CDR3 runs to 16 residues. Germline V gene data show CDR1 as SGHTA and CDR2 as FQGNSA. This CDR3 reads CASSSSVLAGYNEQFF. CDR3 coding DNA: TGTGCCAGCAGCTCGTCGGTGCTAGCGGGGTACAATGAGCAGTTCTTC.

The chain recombines TRBV5-1 with TRBJ1-4; D ambiguous. Germline CDR1 reads SGHRS; CDR2 reads YFSETQ. V shed 0 bases and J shed 5 bases, with 14 bases lying between them. The CDR3 covers 16 residues. The CDR3 sequence: CASSLVGEVGNEKLFF. The CDR3 DNA follows: TGCGCCAGCAGCTTGGTGGGTGAGGTTGGAAATGAAAAACTGTTTTTT.

The genes are TRBV10-3 and TRBJ2-5; 13 bases match TRBD2. V was clipped by 4 bases and J by 1 base; unmatched bases: 12. This CDR3 is built from 19 residues. Germline assignment: CDR1 ENHRY and CDR2 SYGVKD. DNA of the CDR3: TGTGCCATCAGTGGAAGGACTAGCGGGAGTGAGAGTAGCCAAGAGACCCAGTACTTC. It encodes CAISGRTSGSESSQETQYF.

The chain has TRBV10-2 and TRBJ1-4; tentatively, D is TRBD1 (5 bases). The length of the CDR3 is 12 residues. Germline CDR1 and CDR2: WSHSY and SAAADI. With 10 bases removed from V and 4 bases from J, the gap between germline ends came to 10 bases. The CDR3 sequence: CATRDLNEKLFF. In DNA, the CDR3 is TGCGCCACTCGGGACCTTAATGAAAAACTGTTTTTT.

The genes are TRBV5-5 and TRBJ2-7, with a weak D call TRBD1 (6 bases). This CDR3 comprises 13 residues. Germline loops: CDR1 SGHKS, CDR2 YYEKEE (reference sequence). V lost 6 bases and J 2 bases, leaving 12 bases between the germline ends. As DNA, the CDR3 is TGTGCCAGCACCCCGAGGGGGACCTACGAGCAGTACTTC. Translated, it gives CASTPRGTYEQYF.

In this sample, this clone turned up a few times. This CDR3 reads CASSENSYYGYTF. CDR3 in DNA: TGTGCCAGCAGTGAAAACAGCTACTATGGCTACACCTTC. The genes are TRBV2 and TRBJ1-2; D unclear. Trimming removed 2 bases from V and 3 bases from J, with 7 bases in between. The CDR3 covers 13 residues. CDR1 and CDR2 from the germline V gene are SNHLY and FYNNEI.

The chain has TRBV19 and TRBJ2-1; no reliable D call. The V gene lost 5 bases and the J gene lost 4 bases, with 18 bases spanning the gap. Germline V CDR1 and CDR2: LNHDA, SQIVND (reference sequence). This CDR3 has 16 amino acids. Written as DNA, the CDR3 is TGTGCCAGTAGTGCCTTCCTCTTGACTCCGTACAATGAGCAGTTCTTC. Encoded protein: CASSAFLLTPYNEQFF.

The chain uses TRBV18 and TRBJ2-3; D is undetermined. The germline V gene encodes CDR1 KGHSH and CDR2 LQKENI. The CDR3 is made up of 13 amino acids. V was shortened by 8 bases and J by 4 bases, with 13 bases between the two germline ends. The CDR3 protein is CASTHGRSDTQYF. CDR3 DNA sequence: TGTGCCAGCACACACGGTCGTTCAGATACGCAGTATTTT.

This chain joins TRBV6-5 and TRBJ2-7, with D possibly TRBD2 on 6 matching bases. CDR3 length equals 15 residues. V lost 4 bases and J lost 0, with 13 bases in between. Germline CDR1 MNHEY, CDR2 SVGAGI. CDR3 sequence (DNA): TGTGCCAGCAGTTGGTCTAGCGAAAGCTCCTACGAGCAGTACTTC. Protein product: CASSWSSESSYEQYF.

The V and J genes are TRBV18 and TRBJ2-3; TRBD2 aligns across 11 bases. There are 16 residues in the CDR3. V lost 2 bases, J lost 1 base, and 2 bases stayed unmatched. Germline values: CDR1 KGHSH, CDR2 LQKENI. DNA of the CDR3: TGTGCCAGCTCACCAGAGGGACTAGCGGGCACAGATACGCAGTATTTT. Its translation is CASSPEGLAGTDTQYF.

The chain joins TRBV19 to TRBJ2-1, with 7 bases aligning to TRBD2. The CDR3 totals 15 residues. V gave up 6 bases and J gave up 3 bases; unmatched junction bases: 8. Germline CDR1 reads LNHDA; CDR2 reads SQIVND (reference sequence). For the CDR3, the DNA is TGTGCCAGTAGACAGACCGGGACTAACTACAATGAGCAGTTCTTC. Protein sequence: CASRQTGTNYNEQFF.

V usage is TRBV11-2 and J usage is TRBJ2-7; D is ambiguous. CDR3 length equals 14 residues. Germline V gene sequence: CDR1 SGHAT, CDR2 FQNNGV. V shed 2 bases and J shed 0 bases, with 8 bases lying between them. The CDR3 region has the DNA TGTGCCAGCAGCTTATTTCTTGTCTCCTACGAGCAGTACTTC. It codes for CASSLFLVSYEQYF.

In DNA form, the CDR3 reads TGCGCCAGCAGCCAAGTCTCTGCGACTGAAGAGACCCAGTACTTC. It specifies CASSQVSATEETQYF. The chain carries TRBV4-1 and TRBJ2-5; D ambiguous. The CDR3 runs to 15 residues. Germline CDR1 and CDR2: MGHRA and YSYEKL. With 1 base removed from V and 3 bases from J, the gap between germline ends came to 12 bases.

The chain joins TRBV18 to TRBJ1-1; no reliable D call. Between the trimmed V and J ends, which lost 3 bases and 4 bases, there was a span of 18 bases. The CDR3 extends over 16 amino acids. The V gene's germline CDR1 is KGHSH and CDR2 LQKENI. CDR3 amino acids: CASSPSASNLGTEAFF. CDR3 coding DNA: TGTGCCAGCTCACCTTCCGCCAGCAACCTTGGCACTGAAGCTTTCTTT.

V gene TRBV5-5 combines with J gene TRBJ2-7; 11 positions match TRBD1. CDR3 length: 15 amino acids. Germline V gene data show CDR1 as SGHKS and CDR2 as YYEKEE (reference sequence). The junction had 7 bases not matched to a gene; V was cut back by 6 bases and J by 2 bases. Written as DNA, the CDR3 is TGTGCCAGCATCCACCGGGGACAGGGGGCCTACGAGCAGTACTTC. The encoded protein is CASIHRGQGAYEQYF.